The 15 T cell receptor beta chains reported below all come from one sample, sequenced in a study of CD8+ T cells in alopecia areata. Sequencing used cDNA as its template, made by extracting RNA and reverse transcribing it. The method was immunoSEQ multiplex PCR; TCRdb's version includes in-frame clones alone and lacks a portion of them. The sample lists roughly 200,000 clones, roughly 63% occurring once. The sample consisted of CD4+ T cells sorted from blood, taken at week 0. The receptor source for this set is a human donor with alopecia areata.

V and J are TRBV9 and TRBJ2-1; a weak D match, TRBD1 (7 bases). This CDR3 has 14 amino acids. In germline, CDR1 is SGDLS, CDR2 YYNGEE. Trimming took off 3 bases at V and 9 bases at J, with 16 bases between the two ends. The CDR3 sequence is CASSAGDRAAEQFF. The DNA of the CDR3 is TGTGCCAGCAGCGCGGGAGACAGGGCGGCTGAGCAGTTCTTC.

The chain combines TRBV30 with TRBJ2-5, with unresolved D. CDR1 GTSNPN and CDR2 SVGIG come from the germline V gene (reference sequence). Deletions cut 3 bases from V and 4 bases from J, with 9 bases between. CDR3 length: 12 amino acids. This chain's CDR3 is CAWRGLGETQYF. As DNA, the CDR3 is TGTGCCTGGAGAGGGCTAGGAGAGACCCAGTACTTC. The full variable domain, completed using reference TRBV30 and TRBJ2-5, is SQTIHQWPATLVQPVGSPLSLECTVEGTSNPNLYWYRQAAGRGLQLLFYSVGIGQISSEVPQNLSASRPQDRQFILSSKKLLLSDSGFYLCAWRGLGETQYFGPGTRLLVL.

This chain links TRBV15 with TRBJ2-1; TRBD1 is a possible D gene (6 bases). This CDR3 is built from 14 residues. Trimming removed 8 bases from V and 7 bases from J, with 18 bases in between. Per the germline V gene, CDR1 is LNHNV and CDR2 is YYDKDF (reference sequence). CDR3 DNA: TGTGCCACCTGGACAGACCGCCTCGGGAATGAGCAGTTCTTC. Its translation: CATWTDRLGNEQFF.

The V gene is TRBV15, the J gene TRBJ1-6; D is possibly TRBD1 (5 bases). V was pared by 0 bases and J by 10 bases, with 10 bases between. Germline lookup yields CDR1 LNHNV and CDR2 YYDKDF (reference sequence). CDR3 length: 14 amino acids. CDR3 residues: CATSRDQGSSPLHF. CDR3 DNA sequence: TGTGCCACCAGCAGAGACCAGGGATCCTCACCCCTCCACTTT.

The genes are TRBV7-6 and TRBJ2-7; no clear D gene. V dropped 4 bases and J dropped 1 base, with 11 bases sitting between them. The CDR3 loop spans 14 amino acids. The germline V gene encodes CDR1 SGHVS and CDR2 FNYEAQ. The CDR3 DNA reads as TGTGCCAGCAGCTCCCGCCTGGGGTCCTACGAGCAGTACTTC. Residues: CASSSRLGSYEQYF.

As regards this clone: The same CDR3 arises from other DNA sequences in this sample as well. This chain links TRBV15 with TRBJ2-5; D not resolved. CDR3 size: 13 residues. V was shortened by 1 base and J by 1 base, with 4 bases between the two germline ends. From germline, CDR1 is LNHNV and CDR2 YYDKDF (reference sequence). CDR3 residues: CATSRGGQETQYF. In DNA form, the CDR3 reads TGTGCCACCAGCAGAGGAGGCCAAGAGACCCAGTACTTC.

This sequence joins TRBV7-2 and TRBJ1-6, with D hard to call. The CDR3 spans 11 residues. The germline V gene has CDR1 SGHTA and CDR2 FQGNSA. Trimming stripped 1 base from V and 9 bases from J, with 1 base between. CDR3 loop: CASSLGSPLHF. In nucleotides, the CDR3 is TGTGCCAGCAGCTTAGGTTCACCCCTCCACTTT.

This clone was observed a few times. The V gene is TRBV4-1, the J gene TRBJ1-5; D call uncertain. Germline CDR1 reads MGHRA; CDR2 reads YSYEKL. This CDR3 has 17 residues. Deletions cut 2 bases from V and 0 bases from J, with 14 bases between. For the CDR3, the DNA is TGCGCCAGCAGCCAAAGTTTGGCAGCTTATAGCAATCAGCCCCAGCATTTT. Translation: CASSQSLAAYSNQPQHF.

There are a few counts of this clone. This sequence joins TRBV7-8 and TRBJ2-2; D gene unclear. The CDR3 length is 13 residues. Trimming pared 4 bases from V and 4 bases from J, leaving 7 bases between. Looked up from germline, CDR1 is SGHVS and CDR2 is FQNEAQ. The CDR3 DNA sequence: TGTGCCAGCAGCTACGTCGGCACCGGGGAGCTGTTTTTT. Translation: CASSYVGTGELFF.

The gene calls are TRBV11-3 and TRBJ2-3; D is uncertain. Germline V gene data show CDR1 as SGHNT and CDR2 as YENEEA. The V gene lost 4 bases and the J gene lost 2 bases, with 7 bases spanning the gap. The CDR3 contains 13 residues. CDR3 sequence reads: CASSSKLTDTQYF. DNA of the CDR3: TGTGCCAGCAGCTCCAAGCTCACAGATACGCAGTATTTT.

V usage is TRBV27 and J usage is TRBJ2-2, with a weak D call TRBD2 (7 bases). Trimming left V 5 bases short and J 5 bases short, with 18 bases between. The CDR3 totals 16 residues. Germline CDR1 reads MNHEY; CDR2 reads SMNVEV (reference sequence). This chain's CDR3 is CASSEVFGGRTGELFF. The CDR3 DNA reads TGTGCCAGCAGTGAGGTGTTCGGGGGGCGAACCGGGGAGCTGTTTTTT.

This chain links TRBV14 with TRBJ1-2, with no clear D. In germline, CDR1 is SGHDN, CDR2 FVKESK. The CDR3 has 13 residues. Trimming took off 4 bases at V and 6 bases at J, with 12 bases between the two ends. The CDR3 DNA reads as TGTGCCAGCAGCCCATCGGGAGGGAATGGCTACACCTTC. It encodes CASSPSGGNGYTF.

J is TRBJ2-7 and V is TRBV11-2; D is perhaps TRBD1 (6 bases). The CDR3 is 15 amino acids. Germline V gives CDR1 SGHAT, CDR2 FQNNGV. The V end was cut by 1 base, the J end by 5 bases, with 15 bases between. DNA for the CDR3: TGTGCCAGCAGCTTAGCCCCAGGGGTCGGGCACGAGCAGTACTTC. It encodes CASSLAPGVGHEQYF. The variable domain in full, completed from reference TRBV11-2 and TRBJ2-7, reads EAGVAQSPRYKIIEKRQSVAFWCNPISGHATLYWYQQILGQGPKLLIQFQNNGVVDDSQLPKDRFSAERLKGVDSTLKIQPAKLEDSAVYLCASSLAPGVGHEQYFGPGTRLTVT.

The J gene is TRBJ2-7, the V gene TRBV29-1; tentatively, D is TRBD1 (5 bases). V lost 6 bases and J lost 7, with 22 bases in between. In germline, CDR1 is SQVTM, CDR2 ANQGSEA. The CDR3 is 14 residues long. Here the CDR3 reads CSVPMGHPLREQYF. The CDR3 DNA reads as TGCAGCGTCCCAATGGGGCACCCCCTACGGGAGCAGTACTTC.

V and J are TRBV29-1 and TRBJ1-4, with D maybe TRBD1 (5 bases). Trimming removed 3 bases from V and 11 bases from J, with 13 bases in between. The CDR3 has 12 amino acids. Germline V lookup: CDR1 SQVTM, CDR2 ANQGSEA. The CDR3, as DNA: TGCAGCGTTGAGGGACCCGAGTGGAAACTGTTTTTT. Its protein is CSVEGPEWKLFF. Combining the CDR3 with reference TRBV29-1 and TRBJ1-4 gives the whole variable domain SAVISQKPSRDICQRGTSLTIQCQVDSQVTMMFWYRQQPGQSLTLIATANQGSEATYESGFVIDKFPISRPNLTFSTLTVSNMSPEDSSIYLCSVEGPEWKLFFGSGTQLSVL.